The T cell receptor beta chain under discussion was sequenced for a study of blood T cell repertoires in COVID-19. V was cut by 2 bases and J by 0 bases, with 14 bases left in between. The CDR3 is made up of 16 amino acids. Germline CDR1 reads MNHEY; CDR2 reads SVGAGI. The assay was immunoSEQ multiplex PCR, and TCRdb's table has in-frame clones only and misses some. The sample lists about 68,000 clones, 60% to 80% seen once, with roughly 12% in the top ten. The genes are TRBV6-5 and TRBJ2-7; a weak D match, TRBD1 (6 bases). The receptor was isolated from a human donor in a cohort sampled during active COVID-19. The specimen was peripheral blood. CDR3 protein: CASSYQTGWSSYEQYV. The CDR3 bases are TGTGCCAGCAGTTACCAGACAGGCTGGAGCTCCTACGAGCAGTACGTC.